This T cell receptor (beta chain) was documented in a study of blood T cell repertoires in COVID-19. Study summary: Sites across the United States, Italy and Spain contributed samples from acute and convalescent COVID-19. Sources were T cells, B-cell-depleted T cells, or PBMCs; the material itself was cDNA or gDNA.

In the original workflow: Nucleated cell number was recorded as an estimate derived from reference gene primer amplification. Clones were sequenced by immunoSEQ multiplex PCR, and TCRdb holds only the in-frame ones, with some missing. V and J calls and clone size come straight from that table; D and trimming were deduced from the DNA. The data contain tens of thousands of clones, roughly 80% of them singletons. The V and J ends lost 0 bases and 1 base respectively, with 6 bases between them. CDR3 length: 14 amino acids. From germline, CDR1 is LGHNA and CDR2 YSLEER. A remark on this clone: This same CDR3 is encoded by further DNA sequences in the sample.

The clonotype originates from an older man with active COVID-19. The rearrangement uses TRBV4-3 and TRBJ1-1; D is uncertain. Material: peripheral blood. The CDR3 sequence: CASSQEEGNTEAFF. CDR3 nucleotides: TGCGCCAGCAGCCAAGAAGAGGGGAACACTGAAGCTTTCTTT.